This TCR beta chain was obtained from a study of T cell repertoires in cytomegalovirus infection. This clonotype was seen more than once but under ten times. The CDR3 consists of 13 residues. The germline gives CDR1 MDHEN, CDR2 SYDVKM. V was trimmed by 3 bases and J by 6 bases, leaving 8 bases between them. MiXCR, run by TCRdb on the reads, gives a single entry per CDR3 protein. Of 170,000 or so distinct CDR3 sequences detected, approximately 18% appear once; the ten largest clones hold 25%. This clonotype was sampled from a human donor in good health (CMV status not recorded). Some clones in this sample may be carry-over from other donors' samples. Sequences were obtained from CD8+ T cells from PBMCs. The chain uses TRBV28 and TRBJ2-2, with TRBD2 as a possible D gene (5 bases). CDR3 nucleotides: TGTGCCAGCAGTTTGACGGGATCCGGGGAGCTGTTTTTT. Amino acid sequence: CASSLTGSGELFF.